The 3 T cell receptor beta chains presented below share a single source sample, sequenced in a study of CD8 T cells in ankylosing spondylitis. Notes on the study in general: Seven to nine highly homologous variants formed a TCR beta motif that appeared characteristic of ankylosing spondylitis blood.

A single record per CDR3 protein comes from TCRdb applying MiXCR to the 5' RACE reads. The data contain more than 400,000 distinct CDR3 sequences, approximately 5% of them singletons. No antigen is known for these receptors. Sequencing used blood, either unsorted or a sorted T cell fraction (not recorded which). The receptors derive from a male donor with ankylosing spondylitis.

This clonotype was seen many times. J is TRBJ2-5 and V is TRBV4-3; TRBD1 is a possible D gene (6 bases). V was trimmed by 0 bases and J by 3 bases, leaving 11 bases between them. This CDR3 region has 15 residues. Looked up from germline, CDR1 is LGHNA and CDR2 is YSLEER. The CDR3 coding sequence is TGCGCCAGCAGCCAAGATACAGGGATGAAAGAGACCCAGTACTTC. Its protein product is CASSQDTGMKETQYF.

This clonotype was detected ten times or more. The chain has TRBV4-3 and TRBJ2-1, with 7 bases lining up with TRBD2. This CDR3 contains 17 residues. The junction had 11 bases not matched to a gene; V was cut back by 3 bases and J by 3 bases. CDR1 is LGHNA, CDR2 YSLEER, per germline. The CDR3 loop reads CASSQKAASGFYNEQFF. For the CDR3, the DNA is TGCGCCAGCAGCCAGAAGGCCGCTAGCGGATTCTACAATGAGCAGTTCTTC.

This clonotype was counted ten times or more. The V and J genes are TRBV25-1 and TRBJ2-5; TRBD1 matches at 12 bases. V gave up 5 bases and J gave up 5 bases; unmatched junction bases: 9. There are 16 residues in the CDR3. CDR1 is MGHDK and CDR2 is SYGVNS in the germline V gene. Here the CDR3 DNA reads TGTGCCAGCAGTCAACTGGGACAGGGGGCATTCGAGACCCAGTACTTC. This gives the protein CASSQLGQGAFETQYF.